These T cell receptor beta chains were read from a single sample in a study of T cell responses to AZD1222 COVID-19 vaccine. Measured with immunoSEQ multiplex PCR; TCRdb has only the in-frame clones, and not every one. The table lists over 100,000 clones, approximately 84% of them singletons. This sample comprised peripheral blood, obtained on day 0 of AZD1222 vaccination. The source of these receptors is an adult in good health. CDR3s include the opening cysteine and the closing phenylalanine or tryptophan. The order of the fields is V gene, J gene, D gene, clone size, CDR3 protein, CDR3 DNA. A D gene is named only where the DNA matches it firmly. The listing skips clone size in some rows; elsewhere it reads once, few, many or a size class.

>TRBV19|TRBJ2-2|-|-
CASSIQGTNTGELFF
TGTGCCAGTAGCATACAGGGAACGAACACCGGGGAGCTGTTTTTT
>TRBV7-9|TRBJ1-2|-|-
CASSRDNNLYGYTF
TGTGCCAGCAGTCGGGACAACAATCTCTATGGCTACACCTTC
>TRBV10-2|TRBJ2-1|TRBD2|-
CASRGTSGSNEQFF
TGCGCCAGCAGAGGGACTAGCGGGAGCAATGAGCAGTTCTTC
>TRBV3-1/TRBV3-2|TRBJ1-5|-|-
CASSGGISNQPQHF
TGTGCCAGCAGCGGGGGCATTAGCAATCAGCCCCAGCATTTT
>TRBV6-5|TRBJ1-5|-|-
CASRDRPLNQPQHF
TGTGCCAGCAGAGACAGGCCCCTTAATCAGCCCCAGCATTTT
>TRBV5-1|TRBJ1-1|-|-
CASSLGGASRVTEAFF
TGCGCCAGCAGCTTGGGAGGGGCTAGTCGGGTCACTGAAGCTTTCTTT
>TRBV7-3|TRBJ2-5|TRBD1|-
CASSTTGAETQYF
TGTGCCAGCAGCACAACAGGGGCCGAGACCCAGTACTTC
>TRBV29-1|TRBJ1-1|-|-
CSVTHGGRTEAFF
TGCAGCGTTACCCACGGGGGGCGGACTGAAGCTTTCTTT
>TRBV24-1|TRBJ1-2|-|-
CAISQNRDGYTF
TGTGCCATCTCTCAAAATCGCGATGGCTACACCTTC
>TRBV7-2|TRBJ2-7|-|-
CASSYQVEGTYEQYF
TGTGCCAGCAGCTACCAGGTGGAGGGTACGTACGAGCAGTACTTC
>TRBV7-9|TRBJ1-2|-|-
CASSLLDSPNYGYTF
TGTGCCAGCAGCTTGCTGGACAGCCCAAACTATGGCTACACCTTC
>TRBV6-4|TRBJ1-1|-|-
CASSDKAENTEAFF
TGTGCCAGCAGTGACAAGGCAGAGAACACTGAAGCTTTCTTT
>TRBV11-3|TRBJ2-2|-|-
CASSLATDRELFF
TGTGCCAGCAGCTTAGCTACCGACCGGGAGCTGTTTTTT
>TRBV2|TRBJ2-7|TRBD1|once
CASSGGVGGGYEQYF
TGTGCCAGCAGTGGAGGGGTAGGGGGCGGCTACGAGCAGTACTTC
>TRBV5-1|TRBJ2-2|TRBD1|-
CASSEAGTVNTGELFF
TGCGCCAGCAGCGAGGCCGGGACAGTGAACACCGGGGAGCTGTTTTTT
>TRBV6-5|TRBJ1-2|TRBD1|-
CASRFDRVNYGYTF
TGTGCCAGCAGGTTCGACAGGGTTAACTATGGCTACACCTTC
>TRBV29-1|TRBJ1-5|-|-
CSVGEGAEQPQHF
TGCAGCGTTGGCGAAGGGGCAGAACAGCCCCAGCATTTT
>TRBV29-1|TRBJ2-1|TRBD2|-
CSATLAGGGGNEQFF
TGCAGCGCCACCCTAGCGGGAGGGGGGGGCAATGAGCAGTTCTTC
>TRBV7-8|TRBJ1-5|TRBD1|-
CASSSARWTGENQPQHF
TGTGCCAGCAGCTCCGCCAGATGGACAGGGGAAAATCAGCCCCAGCATTTT
>TRBV5-1|TRBJ2-1|-|-
CASSLGDSYNEQFF
TGCGCCAGCAGCTTGGGTGACAGTTACAATGAGCAGTTCTTC
>TRBV28|TRBJ1-3|-|few
CASIQWRATVLGNTIYF
TGTGCCAGCATCCAATGGAGGGCTACCGTTCTTGGAAACACCATATATTTT
>TRBV29-1|TRBJ2-5|-|few
CSAEFEETQYF
TGCAGCGCCGAATTCGAAGAGACCCAGTACTTC
>TRBV18|TRBJ2-6|-|-
CASSPSQGLGANVLTF
TGTGCCAGCTCACCAAGTCAGGGTCTGGGGGCCAACGTCCTGACTTTC
>TRBV7-9|TRBJ1-1|TRBD1|-
CASSTRQGRSNTEAFF
TGTGCCAGCAGTACCAGACAGGGGCGATCGAACACTGAAGCTTTCTTT
>TRBV5-5|TRBJ2-1|-|-
CASSYETGRPLGAQFF
TGTGCCAGCAGCTATGAAACAGGGCGTCCGCTCGGGGCGCAGTTCTTC
>TRBV4-2|TRBJ1-5|-|-
CASSPGFTGLTSHNQPQHF
TGTGCCAGCAGCCCCGGTTTTACGGGCCTTACATCCCACAATCAGCCCCAGCATTTT
>TRBV4-1|TRBJ1-1|-|-
CASSQVRTGLNTEAFF
TGCGCCAGCAGCCAAGTCCGAACGGGGCTGAACACTGAAGCTTTCTTT
>TRBV14|TRBJ2-5|-|-
CASSHPHGGAGETQYF
TGTGCCAGCAGCCATCCCCACGGGGGTGCAGGAGAGACCCAGTACTTC
>TRBV7-6|TRBJ2-2|TRBD1|-
CASSRGQGGTGELFF
TGTGCCAGCAGCCGGGGACAGGGGGGCACCGGGGAGCTGTTTTTT
>TRBV12-3/TRBV12-4|TRBJ1-2|TRBD1|-
CASSFRGTYGYTF
TGTGCCAGCAGTTTCAGGGGGACTTATGGCTACACCTTC
>TRBV4-1|TRBJ2-3|-|few
CASSQDGGPVSTDTQYF
TGCGCCAGCAGCCAAGATGGGGGGCCGGTGAGCACAGATACGCAGTATTTT
>TRBV5-1|TRBJ1-2|TRBD1|once
CASSLQGYSNYGYTF
TGCGCCAGCAGCTTACAGGGGTATTCTAACTATGGCTACACCTTC